This entry lists 8 T cell receptor beta chains sequenced from one sample in a study of blood T cell repertoires in COVID-19. Profiled with immunoSEQ multiplex PCR; TCRdb holds only in-frame clones, not every one. This table has about 110,000 clones, 70% to 75% appearing once. The sample was peripheral blood. These receptors came from a human donor with acute or convalescent COVID-19. The donor label of this sample is uncertain.

This clone occurred a few times. The V call is TRBV5-1, the J call TRBJ2-1; perhaps TRBD1 as D (6 bases). The CDR3 spans 15 residues. Germline CDR1 is SGHRS and CDR2 is YFSETQ. Trimming took 2 bases from V and 4 from J, leaving 13 bases between them. The CDR3 nucleotides are TGCGCCAGCAGCTTATACAGGGATCCTTACAATGAGCAGTTCTTC. Its translation is CASSLYRDPYNEQFF.

This clone was picked up a small number of times. The rearrangement links TRBV6-5 to TRBJ1-1; D remains ambiguous. The CDR3 extends over 14 amino acids. V shed 5 bases and J shed 4 bases, with 14 bases lying between them. Germline-derived CDR1 and CDR2 are MNHEY and SVGAGI. The CDR3 loop is CASSNHYTSTEAFF. The CDR3 DNA reads as TGTGCCAGCAGTAACCACTATACCAGCACTGAAGCTTTCTTT.

V and J are TRBV2 and TRBJ1-3; maybe TRBD1 (5 bases). V shed 6 bases and J shed 0 bases, with 15 bases lying between them. CDR3 length: 16 residues. Germline CDR1 reads SNHLY; CDR2 reads FYNNEI. CDR3 DNA sequence: TGTGCCAGCAGAAGAGGGACGGACTACTCTGGAAACACCATATATTTT. Its translation: CASRRGTDYSGNTIYF. The whole variable domain, filled in from reference TRBV2 and TRBJ1-3, reads EPEVTQTPSHQVTQMGQEVILRCVPISNHLYFYWYRQILGQKVEFLVSFYNNEISEKSEIFDDQFSVERPDGSNFTLKIRSTKLEDSAMYFCASRRGTDYSGNTIYFGEGSWLTVV.

The V call is TRBV5-1, the J call TRBJ1-2, with D tentatively TRBD1 (6 bases). V lost 5 bases and J 8 bases, leaving 22 bases between the germline ends. There are 15 residues in the CDR3. Germline assignment: CDR1 SGHRS and CDR2 YFSETQ. CDR3 DNA sequence: TGCGCCAGCAGTCAGGGGACGGAGGCTTCCTGGGGCTACACCTTC. This codes for CASSQGTEASWGYTF.

The CDR3 region has the DNA TGCAGTGCTAGTAAAGGCGGGGGGGCGTACAATGAGCAGTTCTTC. It translates to CSASKGGGAYNEQFF. The rearrangement joins TRBV20-1 to TRBJ2-1, with TRBD2 matching over 9 bases. The V gene end was trimmed by 3 bases and the J gene end by 4 bases; junction bases not matched to a gene: 7. CDR3 length equals 15 residues. Germline V gene data show CDR1 as DFQATT and CDR2 as SNEGSKA (reference sequence).

The chain combines TRBV7-9 with TRBJ2-3; 9 bases align to TRBD1. CDR3 length: 15 residues. V dropped 5 bases and J dropped 4; count of bases not matched to a gene: 7. Germline V gives CDR1 SEHNR, CDR2 FQNEAQ (reference sequence). The CDR3 reads CASSVTGGVADTQYF. Written as DNA, the CDR3 is TGTGCCAGCAGCGTGACAGGGGGTGTAGCAGATACGCAGTATTTT.

This clone was detected many times. The chain employs TRBV3-1 (or the pseudogene TRBV3-2) and TRBJ2-2; possible D gene TRBD2, 5 bases. The CDR3 sequence is 15 residues long. The germline V and J ends were trimmed by 4 bases and 1 base, with 10 bases remaining between them. Germline V gene data show CDR1 as LGHDT and CDR2 as YNNKEL (reference sequence). CDR3 nucleotide sequence: TGTGCCAGCAGCCCCGGGGTTTTGAACACCGGGGAGCTGTTTTTT. Its protein product is CASSPGVLNTGELFF.

The gene calls are TRBV2 and TRBJ2-1; 16 bases match TRBD2. Germline CDR1 and CDR2: SNHLY and FYNNEI. The CDR3 runs 18 residues. V gave up 8 bases and J gave up 4 bases; unmatched junction bases: 11. In DNA, the CDR3 is TGTGCCAGCCGCTCCGGGACTAGCGGGGGGGGCCGTTACAATGAGCAGTTCTTC. Translation gives CASRSGTSGGGRYNEQFF.